The 26 T cell receptor beta chains given below trace back to one sample, sequenced in a study of cytomegalovirus exposure and HLA in healthy donors. The PCR had 60 Vbeta and 13 Jbeta primers. Repertoires were generated with immunoSEQ multiplex PCR, while TCRdb's copy carries only in-frame clones and drops some. The repertoire holds approximately 140,000 clones, with 75% to 80% as singletons. The source material was PBMCs. The source of these receptors is a female donor in good health and CMV-seronegative.

The chain couples TRBV11-2 to TRBJ2-1, with D unresolved. This CDR3 has 16 amino acids. With 1 base removed from V and 4 bases from J, the gap between germline ends came to 14 bases. Germline CDR1 SGHAT, CDR2 FQNNGV. The chain's CDR3 is CASSLVAAGSYNEQFF. The CDR3 nucleotides read TGTGCCAGCAGCTTAGTGGCGGCCGGATCGTACAATGAGCAGTTCTTC.

This clone was seen once. The chain is built from TRBV5-1 and TRBJ2-1; 9 bases match TRBD2. V lost 4 bases, J lost 1 base, and 9 bases stayed unmatched. This CDR3 spans 17 amino acids. Germline values: CDR1 SGHRS, CDR2 YFSETQ. The CDR3 coding sequence is TGCGCCAGCAGCCCGGGGACGACTAGCGGTTCCTACAATGAGCAGTTCTTC. Translation: CASSPGTTSGSYNEQFF.

V usage is TRBV9 and J usage is TRBJ2-6, with 7 nucleotides matching TRBD1. The V segment lost 4 bases and the J segment 0 bases; nucleotides outside the gene matches: 7. The CDR3 contains 17 residues. Looked up from germline, CDR1 is SGDLS and CDR2 is YYNGEE. As DNA, the CDR3 is TGTGCCAGCAGCTTAGACAGGGTCCCCTCTGGGGCCAACGTCCTGACTTTC. Translated: CASSLDRVPSGANVLTF.

This clone was seen a handful of times. This chain links TRBV7-3 with TRBJ1-1; 7 bases are a match to TRBD1. CDR1 and CDR2 (germline): SGHTA, FQGTGA. There are 15 residues in the CDR3. The junction had 10 bases not matched to a gene; V was cut back by 5 bases and J by 4 bases. The CDR3 loop reads CASSPSTGSGTEAFF. The DNA for the CDR3 is TGTGCCAGCAGCCCTTCGACAGGGTCGGGCACTGAAGCTTTCTTT.

This clone was found once. The rearrangement links TRBV27 to TRBJ2-1; 7 bases are a match to TRBD2. Germline CDR1 and CDR2: MNHEY and SMNVEV (reference sequence). The junction had 9 bases not matched to a gene; V was cut back by 4 bases and J by 3 bases. This CDR3 region has 16 residues. CDR3 protein: CASSWGGRQLYNEQFF. Here the CDR3 DNA reads TGTGCCAGCAGTTGGGGGGGGAGACAGCTCTACAATGAGCAGTTCTTC.

The chain recombines TRBV13 with TRBJ2-1; 10 bases map to TRBD1. The CDR3 has 14 amino acids. Germline trimming cut 5 bases from V and 9 bases from J; bases unmatched to any gene: 7. CDR1 and CDR2 from the germline V gene are PRHDT and FYEKMQ (reference sequence). CDR3 region: CASSTGTGAREQFF. In nucleotides, the CDR3 is TGTGCCAGCAGCACCGGGACAGGGGCGCGTGAGCAGTTCTTC.

Worth noting for this clone: Other DNA sequences in the same sample also yield this CDR3. The genes are TRBV7-9 and TRBJ1-5; D remains unclear. Trimming shortened V by 1 base and J by 0 bases, and 10 bases separated the two germline ends. This CDR3 contains 16 residues. The germline gives CDR1 SEHNR, CDR2 FQNEAQ (reference sequence). The CDR3 loop reads CASSLGSFYSNQPQHF. CDR3 DNA sequence: TGTGCCAGCAGCTTAGGCAGTTTTTATAGCAATCAGCCCCAGCATTTT.

CDR3: CSAGLVGGQETQYF. The CDR3 bases are TGCAGCGCCGGACTAGTGGGCGGCCAAGAGACCCAGTACTTC. The chain joins TRBV29-1 to TRBJ2-5; TRBD2 matches at 7 bases. CDR1 is SQVTM, CDR2 ANQGSEA, per germline. This CDR3 is built from 14 residues. The V segment lost 7 bases and the J segment 1 base; nucleotides outside the gene matches: 9.

The chain employs TRBV10-1 and TRBJ1-5, with 8 bases that match TRBD1. The J segment lost 0 bases and the V segment lost 1 base, leaving 2 bases of the junction unmatched. The CDR3 is made up of 16 amino acids. The germline V gene has CDR1 WNHNN and CDR2 SYGVQD (reference sequence). The CDR3 region has the DNA TGCGCCAGCAGTGAGTTGGACAGGGATAGCAATCAGCCCCAGCATTTT. Its translation is CASSELDRDSNQPQHF.

The chain combines TRBV11-3 with TRBJ1-1, with TRBD1 identical over 7 bases. V gave up 8 bases and J gave up 1 base; unmatched junction bases: 4. CDR3 size: 13 residues. CDR1 is SGHNT, CDR2 YENEEA, per germline. This chain's CDR3 is CASQGDRNTEAFF. In DNA form, the CDR3 reads TGTGCCAGCCAAGGGGACAGGAACACTGAAGCTTTCTTT. Together with reference TRBV11-3 and TRBJ1-1, the CDR3 gives the full variable domain: EAGVVQSPRYKIIEKKQPVAFWCNPISGHNTLYWYLQNLGQGPELLIRYENEEAVDDSQLPKDRFSAERLKGVDSTLKIQPAELGDSAVYLCASQGDRNTEAFFGQGTRLTVV.

The chain links TRBV2 to TRBJ1-5; 7 nucleotides agree with TRBD1. V lost 7 bases to trimming and J lost 2 bases; unmatched junction nucleotides: 5. The CDR3 has 14 residues. Germline V gives CDR1 SNHLY, CDR2 FYNNEI. The CDR3 reads CASKTDRGNQPQHF. CDR3 DNA sequence: TGTGCCAGCAAGACAGACAGGGGCAATCAGCCCCAGCATTTT.

V and J are TRBV5-1 and TRBJ2-3, with D possibly being TRBD1 (5 bases). CDR3 size: 13 residues. Germline V lookup: CDR1 SGHRS, CDR2 YFSETQ. The V gene lost 5 bases and the J gene lost 1 base, with 8 bases spanning the gap. The CDR3 protein is CASSRGGTDTQYF. The CDR3 DNA reads as TGCGCCAGCAGTAGGGGCGGCACAGATACGCAGTATTTT.

The chain employs TRBV12-5 and TRBJ2-3; 9 nucleotides align to TRBD2. Trimming removed 0 bases from V and 1 base from J; junction bases left unmatched: 14. Germline values: CDR1 LGHNT, CDR2 FRNRAP. The CDR3 is made up of 20 amino acids. The CDR3 DNA follows: TGTGCTAGTGGTTTGGTACTTAGGGCGGGAGGGCGAAATGGCACAGATACGCAGTATTTT. Its protein is CASGLVLRAGGRNGTDTQYF.

The rearrangement joins TRBV30 to TRBJ2-3; TRBD1 might be the D (6 bases). Germline-derived CDR1 and CDR2 are GTSNPN and SVGIG (reference sequence). V was clipped by 0 bases and J by 0 bases, with 16 bases between them. The CDR3 is 17 amino acids. The CDR3 spells CAWSVARTASSTDTQYF. In DNA form, the CDR3 reads TGTGCCTGGAGTGTCGCCCGGACAGCCTCTAGCACAGATACGCAGTATTTT.

A few counts support this clone. The chain recombines TRBV2 with TRBJ1-1; D unresolved. Germline lookup yields CDR1 SNHLY and CDR2 FYNNEI. Between the trimmed V and J ends, which lost 7 bases and 1 base, there was a span of 4 bases. The length of the CDR3 is 11 residues. The CDR3 DNA follows: TGTGCCAGCACCCAGAACACTGAAGCTTTCTTT. Protein product: CASTQNTEAFF.

The chain couples TRBV5-5 to TRBJ1-5, with 9 bases lining up with TRBD1. In germline, CDR1 is SGHKS, CDR2 YYEKEE (reference sequence). The V segment lost 3 bases and the J segment 5 bases; nucleotides outside the gene matches: 15. This CDR3 comprises 18 residues. The CDR3 sequence: CASSSRDREVHFDQPQHF. CDR3 in DNA: TGTGCCAGCAGCTCGCGGGACAGGGAAGTTCATTTTGATCAGCCCCAGCATTTT.

The CDR3 coding sequence is TGTGCCAGCAGCTCAGGGGAAACTGAAGCTTTCTTT. Translation gives CASSSGETEAFF. The V and J genes are TRBV6-6 and TRBJ1-1; possibly TRBD1 for D (6 bases). Looked up from germline, CDR1 is MNHNY and CDR2 is SVGAGI (reference sequence). V was pared by 6 bases and J by 5 bases, with 10 bases between. The CDR3 sequence is 12 residues long.

The sample holds one count of this clone. This CDR3 is also generated by other DNA sequences in the sample. The rearrangement joins TRBV29-1 to TRBJ2-7, with 8 bases matching TRBD1. V was clipped by 8 bases and J by 6 bases; unmatched bases: 15. From germline, CDR1 is SQVTM and CDR2 ANQGSEA. The CDR3 covers 14 residues. CDR3 sequence (DNA): TGCAGCACCAGGGGAAGGCAGGGGGCCGGCGAGCAGTACTTC. This encodes CSTRGRQGAGEQYF.

V gene TRBV2 combines with J gene TRBJ1-5; 12 positions match TRBD1. J lost 3 bases, V lost 6 bases, and 6 bases had no gene match. Germline lookup yields CDR1 SNHLY and CDR2 FYNNEI. The CDR3 has 16 residues. In DNA, the CDR3 is TGTGCCAGCAGGAGGGACAGGGGGCGCGACAATCAGCCCCAGCATTTT. Protein: CASRRDRGRDNQPQHF. Complete variable domain (other parts from reference TRBV2 and TRBJ1-5): EPEVTQTPSHQVTQMGQEVILRCVPISNHLYFYWYRQILGQKVEFLVSFYNNEISEKSEIFDDQFSVERPDGSNFTLKIRSTKLEDSAMYFCASRRDRGRDNQPQHFGDGTRLSIL.

The chain combines TRBV5-1 with TRBJ2-1; D is unclear. V was cut by 2 bases and J by 6 bases, with 15 bases left in between. This CDR3 region has 15 residues. From germline, CDR1 is SGHRS and CDR2 YFSETQ. The CDR3: CASSLDNYLGNEQFF. The CDR3 DNA follows: TGCGCCAGCAGCTTAGATAACTATCTCGGCAATGAGCAGTTCTTC.

In its sample, this clone was seen a few times. This chain's CDR3 is CASSYDIRAAEAFF. The CDR3 DNA is TGTGCCAGCAGTTACGACATCAGGGCGGCTGAAGCTTTCTTT. The genes are TRBV6-5 and TRBJ1-1; possible D gene TRBD1, 5 bases. The CDR3 has 14 residues. Germline V gene sequence: CDR1 MNHEY, CDR2 SVGAGI. V dropped 2 bases and J dropped 6 bases, with 13 bases sitting between them.

This chain uses TRBV7-9 with TRBJ2-4, with 10 bases matching TRBD1. Germline CDR1 reads SEHNR; CDR2 reads FQNEAQ (reference sequence). The CDR3 extends over 15 amino acids. Trimming at V came to 2 bases and at J to 6 bases, leaving 4 bases not matched to a gene. The CDR3, as DNA: TGTGCCAGCAGCTTATCACGGACAGGGGGAAACATTCAGTACTTC. Its protein product is CASSLSRTGGNIQYF. Full variable domain (remainder filled in from reference TRBV7-9 and TRBJ2-4): DTGVSQNPRHKITKRGQNVTFRCDPISEHNRLYWYRQTLGQGPEFLTYFQNEAQLEKSRLLSDRFSAERPKGSFSTLEIQRTEQGDSAMYLCASSLSRTGGNIQYFGAGTRLSVL.

This chain joins TRBV11-2 and TRBJ1-1; no clear D gene. The germline gives CDR1 SGHAT, CDR2 FQNNGV. This CDR3 has 14 amino acids. Deletions cut 0 bases from V and 2 bases from J, with 7 bases between. The CDR3 DNA reads as TGTGCCAGCAGCTTAGATTCGGTAAACACTGAAGCTTTCTTT. Its protein is CASSLDSVNTEAFF.

V gene TRBV28 combines with J gene TRBJ1-1; D is uncertain. Trimming took off 3 bases at V and 2 bases at J, with 10 bases between the two ends. Germline CDR1 reads MDHEN; CDR2 reads SYDVKM. This CDR3 contains 14 residues. The CDR3 nucleotides read TGTGCCAGCAGTTTGGGCAGACTAAACACTGAAGCTTTCTTT. Amino acids: CASSLGRLNTEAFF.

This clone was found a few times. The chain combines TRBV7-6 with TRBJ1-1, with TRBD1 identical over 10 bases. Germline CDR1 SGHVS, CDR2 FNYEAQ. Trimming took 4 bases from V and 5 from J; bases not matched to a gene: 13. The CDR3 totals 17 residues. CDR3 sequence (DNA): TGTGCCAGCAGCTCTAGGGGTCTTGGGACAGGGGTAACTGAAGCTTTCTTT. Protein: CASSSRGLGTGVTEAFF.

The sample holds one count of this clone. The chain combines TRBV28 with TRBJ1-1; 7 bases are a match to TRBD1. Looked up from germline, CDR1 is MDHEN and CDR2 is SYDVKM. Germline trimming cut 5 bases from V and 0 bases from J; bases unmatched to any gene: 3. The CDR3 is 14 residues long. The CDR3 protein is CASSEGALNTEAFF. In DNA, the CDR3 is TGTGCCAGCAGTGAGGGGGCGTTGAACACTGAAGCTTTCTTT.